These 30 T cell receptor beta chains were sequenced from one sample in a study of blood T cell repertoires in COVID-19. The repertoire was sequenced with immunoSEQ multiplex PCR; TCRdb's copy has only in-frame clones and lacks some. The sample includes about 110,000 clones, more than 70% of them seen just once. Sample: peripheral blood. These receptors were collected from a woman between 50 and 59 years old with acute or convalescent COVID-19.

The genes are TRBV6-5 and TRBJ2-7, with 9 bases matching TRBD2. There are 14 residues in the CDR3. After removal of 5 bases from V and 2 bases from J, the junction contained 4 bases not matched to a gene. Germline V CDR1 and CDR2: MNHEY, SVGAGI. CDR3 residues: CASSHSGSAYEQYF. In DNA form, the CDR3 reads TGTGCCAGCAGTCATAGCGGGAGCGCCTACGAGCAGTACTTC.

This chain connects TRBV4-2 to TRBJ2-3, with no clear D. The CDR3 sequence is 16 residues long. Germline V gene sequence: CDR1 LGHNA, CDR2 YNFKEQ. The V gene lost 1 base and the J gene lost 3 bases, with 14 bases spanning the gap. CDR3 coding DNA: TGTGCCAGCAGCCAAGGAGGTCCGGAAATGACAGATACGCAGTATTTT. It codes for CASSQGGPEMTDTQYF.

V gene TRBV25-1 combines with J gene TRBJ2-2; 8 nucleotides align to TRBD1. The CDR3 has 16 amino acids. V trimming: 4 bases; J trimming: 4 bases; junction bases outside the gene matches: 8. The V gene's germline CDR1 is MGHDK and CDR2 SYGVNS. The CDR3 nucleotides read TGTGCCAGCAGTGGCGGGACAGGTTTTTTCACCGGGGAGCTGTTTTTT. Its translation: CASSGGTGFFTGELFF.

This sequence joins TRBV6-1 and TRBJ2-7, with 12 bases fitting TRBD1. The CDR3 covers 14 residues. Unmatched junction bases numbered 5, after V lost 6 bases and J lost 5 bases. In germline, CDR1 is MNHNS, CDR2 SASEGT. The chain's CDR3 is CASRAGQGAHEQYF. For the CDR3, the DNA is TGTGCCAGCAGGGCGGGACAGGGGGCCCACGAGCAGTACTTC.

This chain links TRBV6-5 with TRBJ1-1, with D unresolved. V was trimmed by 1 base and J by 4 bases, leaving 10 bases between them. CDR1 and CDR2 (germline): MNHEY, SVGAGI. CDR3 size: 14 residues. CDR3 bases: TGTGCCAGCAGTTACTTCGGGAGTCGCACTGAAGCTTTCTTT. This codes for CASSYFGSRTEAFF.

The chain employs TRBV11-3 and TRBJ2-5; no definite D call. Looked up from germline, CDR1 is SGHNT and CDR2 is YENEEA. Trimming removed 2 bases at V and 4 bases at J, with 8 bases between. CDR3 length: 13 residues. As DNA, the CDR3 is TGTGCCAGCAGCTTATATAGTAGAGAGACCCAGTACTTC. Its translation: CASSLYSRETQYF.

This chain joins TRBV19 and TRBJ1-2; D may be TRBD1 (6 bases). V lost 6 bases and J 4 bases, leaving 21 bases between the germline ends. The CDR3 loop spans 16 amino acids. Germline V CDR1 and CDR2: LNHDA, SQIVND (reference sequence). CDR3: CASSPFRGHWSYGYTF. The CDR3 DNA follows: TGTGCCAGTAGCCCTTTCCGGGGACATTGGAGCTATGGCTACACCTTC.

The CDR3 protein is CASSPSRDSEAFF. The CDR3 coding sequence is TGTGCCAGCTCCCCATCGCGGGACAGTGAAGCTTTCTTT. This chain links TRBV18 with TRBJ1-1; 7 bases align to TRBD1. The CDR3 consists of 13 residues. With 6 bases clipped from V and 7 bases from J, the junction kept 8 bases outside the gene matches. Germline values: CDR1 KGHSH, CDR2 LQKENI.

The chain carries TRBV29-1 and TRBJ2-2; TRBD2 aligns across 12 bases. Germline V CDR1 and CDR2: SQVTM, ANQGSEA. This CDR3 comprises 15 residues. The CDR3 is CSGTSGPTNTGELFF. CDR3 in DNA: TGCAGTGGGACTAGCGGGCCAACGAACACCGGGGAGCTGTTTTTT.

The V and J genes are TRBV6-6 and TRBJ2-7, with 7 bases fitting TRBD1. The CDR3 is 15 residues long. The trim removed 5 bases at V and 0 bases at J, leaving 7 bases unmatched. Germline CDR1 and CDR2: MNHNY and SVGAGI (reference sequence). For the CDR3, the DNA is TGTGCCAGCAGTCAGACTCGACAGGGCTCCTACGAGCAGTACTTC. Translating gives CASSQTRQGSYEQYF.

This chain joins TRBV28 and TRBJ2-2, with a weak D call TRBD1 (5 bases). The CDR3 is 13 residues long. The V gene lost 7 bases and the J gene lost 6 bases, with 12 bases spanning the gap. CDR1 is MDHEN, CDR2 SYDVKM, per germline. The DNA for the CDR3 is TGTGCCAGCACCCTCAGGGCCCCCGGGGAGCTGTTTTTT. This gives the protein CASTLRAPGELFF.

This clone turned up a few times. V is TRBV7-9 and J is TRBJ2-3; tentatively, D is TRBD2 (5 bases). Trimming took off 1 base at V and 2 bases at J, with 7 bases between the two ends. Germline assignment: CDR1 SEHNR and CDR2 FQNEAQ (reference sequence). The CDR3 totals 14 residues. Here the CDR3 reads CASSLVDSTDTQYF. CDR3 nucleotide sequence: TGTGCCAGCAGCTTAGTGGACTCCACAGATACGCAGTATTTT.

This chain connects TRBV30 to TRBJ2-1; TRBD2 matches 10 bases. There are 14 residues in the CDR3. Germline loops: CDR1 GTSNPN, CDR2 SVGIG (reference sequence). V shed 1 base and J 5 bases; nucleotides not matched to a gene: 2. The CDR3 region is CAWSGGLADNEQFF. CDR3 nucleotides: TGTGCCTGGAGTGGTGGACTAGCGGACAATGAGCAGTTCTTC.

In regard to this clone: This specimen includes other DNA sequences encoding the same CDR3. The chain has TRBV12-3 or TRBV12-4 and TRBJ1-1, with D maybe TRBD1 (5 bases). The CDR3 runs to 13 residues. V dropped 1 base and J dropped 4 bases, with 7 bases sitting between them. The CDR3 reads CASSLGGGTEAFF. The DNA of the CDR3 is TGTGCCAGCAGTTTAGGGGGGGGCACTGAAGCTTTCTTT.

The chain joins TRBV3-1 (or the pseudogene TRBV3-2) to TRBJ1-6; D not resolved. V lost 1 base and J 4 bases, leaving 5 bases between the germline ends. The length of the CDR3 is 14 residues. The germline V gene has CDR1 LGHDT and CDR2 YNNKEL (reference sequence). The CDR3 coding sequence is TGTGCCAGCAGCCAAGTACAGTATAATTCACCCCTCCACTTT. It is translated as CASSQVQYNSPLHF.

Concerning this clone itself: At one boundary the junction diverges from the germline segment, which might be a read error. The J gene is TRBJ2-3, the V gene TRBV30; the match to TRBD1 covers 8 bases. The CDR3 loop spans 12 amino acids. Per the germline V gene, CDR1 is GTSNPN and CDR2 is SVGIG (reference sequence). The CDR3 reads CAWSLRGQADGF. The CDR3 nucleotides read TGTGCCTGGAGCTTAAGGGGACAGGCCGACGGTTTT.

Comments on this clone: This same CDR3 is encoded by further DNA sequences in the sample. The CDR3: CASSDVQGAVGYTF. DNA of the CDR3: TGTGCCAGCAGTGATGTACAGGGGGCGGTTGGCTACACCTTC. The rearrangement joins TRBV6-1 to TRBJ1-2; 9 nucleotides line up with TRBD1. Germline V gene data show CDR1 as MNHNS and CDR2 as SASEGT. The CDR3 runs to 14 residues. Losses at the gene ends were 3 bases for V and 7 bases for J; bases not matched to a gene: 6.

This sequence joins TRBV11-2 and TRBJ2-6; the match to TRBD1 covers 7 bases. J was trimmed by 0 bases and V by 5 bases; bases with no gene match: 4. This CDR3 has 16 residues. Germline V lookup: CDR1 SGHAT, CDR2 FQNNGV. This CDR3 reads CASSLTGVSGANVLTF. The CDR3 DNA reads as TGTGCCAGCAGCCTAACAGGGGTCTCTGGGGCCAACGTCCTGACTTTC.

The rearrangement links TRBV28 to TRBJ1-1; 8 nucleotides match TRBD1. The J segment lost 5 bases and the V segment lost 6 bases, leaving 5 bases of the junction unmatched. The V gene's germline CDR1 is MDHEN and CDR2 SYDVKM. The CDR3 length is 13 residues. Here the CDR3 reads CASSGQGRTEAFF. DNA of the CDR3: TGTGCCAGCAGCGGACAGGGTCGAACTGAAGCTTTCTTT.

Written as DNA, the CDR3 is TGTGCCAGTAGTATAGAGGGGGCGAACACTGAAGCTTTCTTT. It codes for CASSIEGANTEAFF. The chain joins TRBV19 to TRBJ1-1; possible D gene TRBD1, 6 bases. Trimming shortened V by 0 bases and J by 1 base, and 6 bases separated the two germline ends. The germline gives CDR1 LNHDA, CDR2 SQIVND (reference sequence). This CDR3 region has 14 residues.

The rearrangement links TRBV2 to TRBJ1-1; D perhaps matches TRBD1 (5 bases). This CDR3 has 14 residues. Trimming stripped 7 bases from V and 4 bases from J, with 16 bases between. In germline, CDR1 is SNHLY, CDR2 FYNNEI. CDR3 residues: CASTGGIGSTEAFF. The CDR3 DNA reads as TGTGCCAGCACGGGGGGGATTGGTAGCACTGAAGCTTTCTTT. The full variable domain, with the rest looked up from reference TRBV2 and TRBJ1-1, is EPEVTQTPSHQVTQMGQEVILRCVPISNHLYFYWYRQILGQKVEFLVSFYNNEISEKSEIFDDQFSVERPDGSNFTLKIRSTKLEDSAMYFCASTGGIGSTEAFFGQGTRLTVV.

The chain has TRBV30 and TRBJ2-7; D unresolved. The CDR3 covers 11 residues. Germline CDR1 GTSNPN, CDR2 SVGIG (reference sequence). CDR3 loop: CALGLAYEQYF. The CDR3 DNA sequence: TGTGCTCTAGGTCTAGCCTACGAGCAGTACTTC.

This clone was detected only a few times. The gene calls are TRBV5-1 and TRBJ2-3, with D possibly TRBD2 on 6 matching bases. With 0 bases removed from V and 3 bases from J, the gap between germline ends came to 14 bases. CDR3 length: 16 residues. The germline V gene encodes CDR1 SGHRS and CDR2 YFSETQ. In DNA form, the CDR3 reads TGCGCCAGCAGCTTGGGGACTAACCCTCGGACAGATACGCAGTATTTT. It encodes CASSLGTNPRTDTQYF.

The chain combines TRBV6-1 with TRBJ2-7, with D possibly TRBD2 on 6 matching bases. The CDR3 contains 14 residues. The germline gives CDR1 MNHNS, CDR2 SASEGT. V gave up 1 base and J gave up 7 bases, with 14 bases separating them. The CDR3 region has the DNA TGTGCCAGCAGTGAAGGGGGAGGCGCCTTGGAGCAGTACTTC. Translation gives CASSEGGGALEQYF.

The chain combines TRBV27 with TRBJ2-7, with TRBD1 matching 8 bases. This CDR3 region has 15 residues. CDR1 and CDR2 (germline): MNHEY, SMNVEV (reference sequence). J lost 4 bases, V lost 5 bases, and 10 bases had no gene match. CDR3 amino acids: CASSPWTGSGYEQYF. The CDR3 nucleotides read TGTGCCAGCAGTCCCTGGACAGGGTCCGGTTACGAGCAGTACTTC.

This clone was found once. This chain connects TRBV9 to TRBJ2-7, with 10 nucleotides matching TRBD2. J lost 3 bases, V lost 0 bases, and 3 bases had no gene match. The germline V gene encodes CDR1 SGDLS and CDR2 YYNGEE. The CDR3 contains 15 residues. The DNA of the CDR3 is TGTGCCAGCAGCGTAGAGGCTAGCGGGAGCTACGAGCAGTACTTC. It translates to CASSVEASGSYEQYF.

The chain employs TRBV3-1 (or the pseudogene TRBV3-2) and TRBJ1-2, with 9 bases identical to TRBD1. Germline loops: CDR1 LGHDT, CDR2 YNNKEL (reference sequence). J lost 5 bases, V lost 0 bases, and 7 bases had no gene match. The length of the CDR3 is 16 residues. This CDR3 is CASSQETGGGGYGYTF. The CDR3 DNA follows: TGTGCCAGCAGCCAAGAGACAGGGGGAGGGGGTTATGGCTACACCTTC.

The V gene is TRBV24-1, the J gene TRBJ1-1; D may be TRBD1 (5 bases). V gave up 4 bases and J gave up 4 bases, with 15 bases separating them. Germline lookup yields CDR1 KGHDR and CDR2 SFDVKD. The CDR3 is 15 amino acids. CDR3 sequence: CATSDPTTGSTEAFF. In DNA form, the CDR3 reads TGTGCCACCAGTGACCCAACAACAGGTAGCACTGAAGCTTTCTTT.

This chain joins TRBV7-9 and TRBJ2-5, with D perhaps matching TRBD2 (5 bases). This CDR3 is 13 amino acids long. Trimming stripped 4 bases from V and 5 bases from J, with 11 bases between. Germline CDR1 is SEHNR and CDR2 is FQNEAQ (reference sequence). The CDR3 spells CASSSTSLETQYF. CDR3 coding DNA: TGTGCCAGCAGCTCCACTAGTTTGGAGACCCAGTACTTC.

The chain employs TRBV5-4 and TRBJ2-3; 11 bases match TRBD2. Looked up from germline, CDR1 is SGHNT and CDR2 is YYREEE (reference sequence). The CDR3 loop spans 17 amino acids. V lost 3 bases and J lost 3; bases outside the gene matches: 9. CDR3 amino acids: CASSSPLAGEATDTQYF. CDR3 sequence (DNA): TGTGCCAGCAGCTCGCCACTAGCGGGAGAGGCTACAGATACGCAGTATTTT.